This T cell receptor (beta chain) was recovered during a study of blood T cells in healthy people across ages. Trimming stripped 0 bases from V and 1 base from J, with 13 bases between. This CDR3 comprises 15 residues. From germline, CDR1 is DFQATT and CDR2 SNEGSKA (reference sequence). Primers used in a second PCR of about 7 to 11 cycles were a sample-barcoded 5' primer and a J-beta primer mix. TCRdb independently ran MiXCR on the 5' RACE reads; one entry per CDR3 protein. The data contain some 560,000 distinct CDR3 sequences, 27% of them singletons. This clonotype was seen a handful of times. The sample was also linked to a second study, of T cells of mothers and their children.

Sequencing was done on a sample of blood. This receptor was obtained from a boy under 10 years old in good health. The chain recombines TRBV20-1 with TRBJ2-7; possible D gene TRBD1, 5 bases. This CDR3 reads CSARDAGSQSYEQYF. DNA of the CDR3: TGCAGTGCTAGAGATGCAGGGTCCCAATCCTACGAGCAGTACTTC.